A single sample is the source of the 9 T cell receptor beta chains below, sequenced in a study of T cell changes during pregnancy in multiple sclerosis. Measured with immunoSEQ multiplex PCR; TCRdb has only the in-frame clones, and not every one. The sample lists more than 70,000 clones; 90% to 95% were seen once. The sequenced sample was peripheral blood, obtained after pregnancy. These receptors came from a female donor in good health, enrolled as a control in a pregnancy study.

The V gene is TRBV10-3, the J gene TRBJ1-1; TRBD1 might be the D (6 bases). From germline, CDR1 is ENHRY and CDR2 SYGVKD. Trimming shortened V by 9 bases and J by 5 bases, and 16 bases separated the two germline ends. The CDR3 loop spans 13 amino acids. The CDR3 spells CAIQGVQGTEAFF. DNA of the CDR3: TGTGCCATTCAGGGTGTTCAGGGGACTGAAGCTTTCTTT.

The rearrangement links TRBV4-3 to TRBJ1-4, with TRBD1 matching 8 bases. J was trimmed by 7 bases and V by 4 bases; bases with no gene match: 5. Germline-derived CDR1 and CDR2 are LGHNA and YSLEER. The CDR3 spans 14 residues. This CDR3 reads CASSPDRDGEKLFF. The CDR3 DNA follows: TGCGCCAGCAGCCCGGACAGGGATGGTGAAAAACTGTTTTTT.

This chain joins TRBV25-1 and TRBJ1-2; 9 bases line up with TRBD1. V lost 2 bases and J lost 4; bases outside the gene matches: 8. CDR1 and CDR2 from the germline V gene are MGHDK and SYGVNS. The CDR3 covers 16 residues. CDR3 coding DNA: TGTGCCAGCAGTGAAATCAGGACAGGGGATTTCTATGGCTACACCTTC. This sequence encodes CASSEIRTGDFYGYTF.

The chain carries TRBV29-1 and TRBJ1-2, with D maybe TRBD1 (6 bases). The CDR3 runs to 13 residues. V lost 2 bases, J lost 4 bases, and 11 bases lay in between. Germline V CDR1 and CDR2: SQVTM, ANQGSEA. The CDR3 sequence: CSVEPQGSYGYTF. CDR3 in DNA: TGCAGCGTTGAACCCCAGGGGAGCTATGGCTACACCTTC.

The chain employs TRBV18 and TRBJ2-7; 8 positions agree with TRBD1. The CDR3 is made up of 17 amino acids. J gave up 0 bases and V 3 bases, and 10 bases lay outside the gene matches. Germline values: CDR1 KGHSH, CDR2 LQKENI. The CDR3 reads CASSPNPGQGLSYEQYF. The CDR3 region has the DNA TGTGCCAGCTCACCTAACCCCGGACAGGGTCTCTCCTACGAGCAGTACTTC.

CDR3 amino acids: CASSSGTGPAYEQYF. CDR3 sequence (DNA): TGTGCCAGTAGTAGTGGGACAGGGCCCGCCTACGAGCAGTACTTC. The rearrangement uses TRBV19 and TRBJ2-7, with 9 bases identical to TRBD1. This CDR3 has 15 residues. Germline CDR1 reads LNHDA; CDR2 reads SQIVND (reference sequence). The V and J ends lost 4 bases and 2 bases, in that order; junction bases with no gene match: 6.

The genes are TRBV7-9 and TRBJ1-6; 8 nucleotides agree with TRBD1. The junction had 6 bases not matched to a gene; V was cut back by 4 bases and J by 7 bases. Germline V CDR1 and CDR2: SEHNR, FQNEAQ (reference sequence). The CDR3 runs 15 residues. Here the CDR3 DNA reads TGTGCCAGCAGCTCAAATAGACAGGGGAATTCACCCCTCCACTTT. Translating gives CASSSNRQGNSPLHF.

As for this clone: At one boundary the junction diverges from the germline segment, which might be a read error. CDR3 nucleotides: TGTGCCAGCAGTGGGACTAGCCCTCCCCTTAACTTC. Encoded protein: CASSGTSPPLNF. The rearrangement joins TRBV6-5 to TRBJ2-5, with 9 bases aligning to TRBD2. CDR1 is MNHEY and CDR2 is SVGAGI in the germline V gene. The CDR3 runs 12 residues.

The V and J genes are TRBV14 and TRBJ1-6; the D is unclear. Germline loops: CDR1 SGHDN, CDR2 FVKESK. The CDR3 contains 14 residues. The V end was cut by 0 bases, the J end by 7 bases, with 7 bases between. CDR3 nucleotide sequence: TGTGCCAGCAGCCAAGATTTATTGAATTCACCCCTCCACTTT. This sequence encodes CASSQDLLNSPLHF.